The 10 T cell receptor beta chains below come from one sample, sequenced in a study of cytomegalovirus exposure and HLA in healthy donors. The PCR used 60 Vbeta and 13 Jbeta primers. The assay was immunoSEQ multiplex PCR, and TCRdb's table has in-frame clones only and misses some. This repertoire shows 200,000 or so clones, 65% to 90% found once; its top ten account for 1.1% to 1.5%. Sequenced: PBMCs. These TCRs come from a girl aged 5 to 17 in good health and CMV-seronegative.

The V and J genes are TRBV2 and TRBJ2-7; TRBD1 agrees at 8 bases. The ends lost 6 bases at V and 9 bases at J; junction bases unmatched: 16. The CDR3 is 15 residues long. Per germline, CDR1 SNHLY and CDR2 FYNNEI. CDR3 sequence (DNA): TGTGCCAGCAGCGATAGCAGGGGGCTGGATCTAGCGCAGTACTTC. Its translation is CASSDSRGLDLAQYF. Filled out from reference TRBV2 and TRBJ2-7, the complete variable domain reads EPEVTQTPSHQVTQMGQEVILRCVPISNHLYFYWYRQILGQKVEFLVSFYNNEISEKSEIFDDQFSVERPDGSNFTLKIRSTKLEDSAMYFCASSDSRGLDLAQYFGPGTRLTVT.

This chain joins TRBV7-2 and TRBJ1-1; D call uncertain. Between the trimmed V and J ends, which lost 2 bases and 1 base, there was a span of 11 bases. The V gene's germline CDR1 is SGHTA and CDR2 FQGNSA. There are 15 residues in the CDR3. The CDR3 loop is CASSLSREGNTEAFF. Written as DNA, the CDR3 is TGTGCCAGCAGCTTAAGCCGGGAGGGGAACACTGAAGCTTTCTTT.

This clone was observed a handful of times. This chain uses TRBV18 with TRBJ2-6; 12 bases agree with TRBD1. The V segment lost 6 bases and the J segment 4 bases; nucleotides outside the gene matches: 7. This CDR3 comprises 17 residues. Germline CDR1 reads KGHSH; CDR2 reads LQKENI. The CDR3 loop is CASSPGQGASGANVLTF. The DNA of the CDR3 is TGTGCCAGCTCCCCGGGACAGGGGGCTTCAGGGGCCAACGTCCTGACTTTC.

A word on this clone: At one end, the junction sequence differs from germline, possibly due to a read error. The chain joins TRBV28 to TRBJ1-2; no firm D call. Germline V CDR1 and CDR2: MDHEN, SYDVKM. The CDR3 consists of 12 residues. CDR3 nucleotide sequence: TGTGCCAGCAGGCGGGATGCACGGAAGGTGGCCTTC. It codes for CASRRDARKVAF.

V and J are TRBV30 and TRBJ1-1; no clear D gene. V was cut by 6 bases and J by 11 bases, with 19 bases left in between. Germline CDR1 is GTSNPN and CDR2 is SVGIG (reference sequence). The CDR3 covers 12 residues. DNA of the CDR3: TGTGCCTGCCACCCTAGGGTCGAGCGGGCTTTCTTT. Residues: CACHPRVERAFF. Together with reference TRBV30 and TRBJ1-1, the CDR3 gives the full variable domain: SQTIHQWPATLVQPVGSPLSLECTVEGTSNPNLYWYRQAAGRGLQLLFYSVGIGQISSEVPQNLSASRPQDRQFILSSKKLLLSDSGFYLCACHPRVERAFFGQGTRLTVV.

This clone was recorded once. The chain recombines TRBV28 with TRBJ2-2; tentatively, D is TRBD1 (5 bases). Germline CDR1 MDHEN, CDR2 SYDVKM. V shed 7 bases and J shed 1 base, with 7 bases lying between them. The CDR3 has 13 residues. CDR3 sequence: CASTGKNTGELFF. CDR3 in DNA: TGTGCCAGCACAGGGAAGAACACCGGGGAGCTGTTTTTT.

On this clone itself: Other DNA sequences in the sample encode the same CDR3. V and J are TRBV28 and TRBJ2-7; 8 bases map to TRBD2. The CDR3 is made up of 16 amino acids. The V gene end was trimmed by 3 bases and the J gene end by 0 bases; junction bases not matched to a gene: 7. Germline CDR1 is MDHEN and CDR2 is SYDVKM. The CDR3 bases are TGTGCCAGCAGTTTCCATCTAGCGGGTCTCTCCTACGAGCAGTACTTC. Translating gives CASSFHLAGLSYEQYF. The variable domain in full, completed from reference TRBV28 and TRBJ2-7, reads DVKVTQSSRYLVKRTGEKVFLECVQDMDHENMFWYRQDPGLGLRLIYFSYDVKMKEKGDIPEGYSVSREKKERFSLILESASTNQTSMYLCASSFHLAGLSYEQYFGPGTRLTVT.

The chain uses TRBV10-1 and TRBJ2-1, with 8 bases fitting TRBD2. The germline CDR1 and CDR2 sequences are WNHNN and SYGVQD (reference sequence). J lost 4 bases, V lost 0 bases, and 8 bases had no gene match. The CDR3 has 17 amino acids. CDR3 protein: CASSESTGGPSYNEQFF. CDR3 DNA sequence: TGCGCCAGCAGTGAGTCGACGGGAGGGCCGTCATACAATGAGCAGTTCTTC.

The V gene is TRBV5-1, the J gene TRBJ2-7; unclear D gene. The CDR3 sequence is 12 residues long. Deletions cut 0 bases from V and 4 bases from J, with 5 bases between. Germline V gives CDR1 SGHRS, CDR2 YFSETQ. CDR3 DNA sequence: TGCGCCAGCAGCTTGGTTGCGTACGAGCAGTACTTC. It codes for CASSLVAYEQYF.

The chain carries TRBV2 and TRBJ2-7; the D is unclear. The germline V and J ends were trimmed by 1 base and 4 bases, with 8 bases remaining between them. The CDR3 loop spans 13 amino acids. Germline V gives CDR1 SNHLY, CDR2 FYNNEI. The CDR3 reads CASSEVRLYEQYF. The CDR3 DNA follows: TGTGCCAGCAGTGAAGTCCGGTTATACGAGCAGTACTTC.